A selection of T cell receptor beta chains follows, all from one sample in a study of shared T cell receptors in the human thymus. TCRdb keeps only in-frame clones here, not all; method: immunoSEQ multiplex PCR. The sample yields about 380,000 clones, 95% seen once. Specimen: thymocytes. These receptors were taken from a human donor. Each CDR3 is given with its conserved first and last residue. The D gene is left open where the match is weak. Where a row states a size, it is once, few, many or the class of an expanded clone; other rows omit it.

>once|TRBV12-5|TRBJ1-1|-
TGTGCTAGTGGTTGGGATTTGAACACTGAAGCTTTCTTT
CASGWDLNTEAFF
>-|TRBV9|TRBJ2-3|TRBD1
TGTGCCAGCAGCGACCCAGACAGGGCCCACACAGATACGCAGTATTTT
CASSDPDRAHTDTQYF
>-|TRBV7-2|TRBJ2-2|-
TGTGCCAGCAGCCCAAACACAACTATCACCGGGGAGCTGTTTTTT
CASSPNTTITGELFF
>-|TRBV5-1|TRBJ1-1|-
TGCGCCAGCAGCCCCGAGGGGAACACTGAAGCTTTCTTT
CASSPEGNTEAFF
>-|TRBV2|TRBJ2-7|TRBD2
TGTGCCAGCAGTGGGGCTCGCGGGGGAGGGTACGAGCAGTACTTC
CASSGARGGGYEQYF
>-|TRBV7-9|TRBJ2-7|-
TGTGCCAGCAGCTTAGATTCGCGACCCGAGCAGTACTTC
CASSLDSRPEQYF
>-|TRBV4-2|TRBJ2-1|-
TGTGCCAGCAGCCAAGAGGGAGCGCACAATGAGCAGTTCTTC
CASSQEGAHNEQFF
>-|TRBV27|TRBJ2-5|-
TGTGCCAGCAGTTCGCCGGGAATGAGGCGGGAGACCCAGTACTTC
CASSSPGMRRETQYF
>-|TRBV7-6|TRBJ1-1|-
TGTGCCAGCAGCTTAGCACAGGTTAAAGGGACTGAAGCTTTCTTT
CASSLAQVKGTEAFF
>-|TRBV14|TRBJ2-3|TRBD2
TGTGCCAGCAGCCCCCCGAGGTGGCGCGGGAGTTCCGTAGATACGCAGTATTTT
CASSPPRWRGSSVDTQYF
>-|TRBV4-1|TRBJ1-6|-
TGCGCCAGCAGCCAAGACACGGGGCCTTATAATTCACCCCTCCACTTT
CASSQDTGPYNSPLHF
>-|TRBV5-6|TRBJ1-4|-
TGTGCCAGCAGCCAGGGGTCCCCCAATGAAAAACTGTTTTTT
CASSQGSPNEKLFF
>-|TRBV5-8|TRBJ1-1|TRBD1
TGTGCCAGCAGCCCTGGGTCCGGGACAGCTTCTACTGAAGCTTTCTTT
CASSPGSGTASTEAFF
>-|TRBV27|TRBJ2-7|-
TGTGCCAGCAGTTCAAGCGGGTCCTACGAGCAGTACTTC
CASSSSGSYEQYF
>-|TRBV28|TRBJ2-1|TRBD2
TGTGCCAGCAGCCTAGGCTTCACCGGGACTAGCTCTTACAATGAGCAGTTCTTC
CASSLGFTGTSSYNEQFF
>-|TRBV11-1|TRBJ2-1|-
TGTGCCAGCAGCTTGGGACTCGGGCGGGGGCCCTACAATGAGCAGTTCTTC
CASSLGLGRGPYNEQFF
>-|TRBV5-4|TRBJ1-2|-
TGTGCCAGCAGCTTGGGCAGGACCTATGGCTACACCTTC
CASSLGRTYGYTF
>-|TRBV19|TRBJ2-7|TRBD2
TGTGCCAGTAGTATAGCCAGCGGGGCCTACGAGCAGTACTTC
CASSIASGAYEQYF
>-|TRBV29-1|TRBJ2-3|-
TGCAGCGTTGTGGACACACAGGGTTCAGATACGCAGTATTTT
CSVVDTQGSDTQYF
>-|TRBV4-1|TRBJ2-7|-
TGCGCCAGCAGCGGCGGCAGGGGATACGAGCAGTACTTC
CASSGGRGYEQYF
>-|TRBV5-1|TRBJ1-4|-
TGCGCCAGCAGCTTGGCGGGCGGGGGCGTCGAAAAACTGTTTTTT
CASSLAGGGVEKLFF
>-|TRBV18|TRBJ2-5|TRBD1
TGTGCCAGCTCACCATTCGGGACAGGGAGGGAGACCCAGTACTTC
CASSPFGTGRETQYF